This T cell receptor (beta chain) is from a study of T cells after yellow fever vaccination. A word on this clonotype: Its antigen is currently unknown.

The study, taken as a whole, reports: Shared CD4/CD8 clonotypes were a small share, likely from convergent recombination. Although the secondary response was weaker, it peaked faster, at day 5 versus 15. The study re-detected most primary-vaccination clones after the booster (about 95% CD4, around 89% CD8).

This CDR3 contains 16 residues. V shed 0 bases and J shed 0 bases, with 10 bases lying between them. CDR1 MNHEY and CDR2 SVGEGT come from the germline V gene. Making TCR cDNA involved 5'RACE template switching, which added UMIs and a universal primer site. TCRdb re-analysed the 5' RACE reads in MiXCR, keeping a single row per CDR3 protein. The repertoire holds some 350,000 distinct CDR3 sequences, with 3% to 4.5% as singletons. This TCR came from a man younger than 35 who received the YFV17D yellow fever vaccine. The specimen comprised PBMCs, sampled 5 days after the yellow fever booster vaccination. The V and J genes are TRBV6-2 or TRBV6-3 and TRBJ2-3; possibly TRBD2 for D (6 bases). The CDR3 DNA reads TGTGCCAGCAGTTACTCGACCGGGACTAGCACAGATACGCAGTATTTT. Amino acids: CASSYSTGTSTDTQYF.